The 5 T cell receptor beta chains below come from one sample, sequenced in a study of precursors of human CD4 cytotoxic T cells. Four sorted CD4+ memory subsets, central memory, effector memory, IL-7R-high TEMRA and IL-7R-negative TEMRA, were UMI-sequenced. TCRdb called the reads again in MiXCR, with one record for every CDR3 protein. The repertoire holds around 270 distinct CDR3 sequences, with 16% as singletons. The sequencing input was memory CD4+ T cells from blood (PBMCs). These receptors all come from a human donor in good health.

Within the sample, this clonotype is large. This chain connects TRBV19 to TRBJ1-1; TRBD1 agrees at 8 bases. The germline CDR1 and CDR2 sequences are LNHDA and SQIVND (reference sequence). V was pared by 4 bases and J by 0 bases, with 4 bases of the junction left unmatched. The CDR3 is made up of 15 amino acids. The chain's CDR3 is CASSSRGQVNTEAFF. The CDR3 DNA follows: TGTGCCAGTAGTAGCCGGGGACAGGTGAACACTGAAGCTTTCTTT.

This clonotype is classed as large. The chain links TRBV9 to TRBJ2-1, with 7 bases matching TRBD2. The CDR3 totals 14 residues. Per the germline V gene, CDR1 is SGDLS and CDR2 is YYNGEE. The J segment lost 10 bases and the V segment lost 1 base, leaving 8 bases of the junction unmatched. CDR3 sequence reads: CASSVRSGIWEQFF. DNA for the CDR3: TGTGCCAGCAGCGTAAGAAGCGGGATATGGGAGCAGTTCTTC.

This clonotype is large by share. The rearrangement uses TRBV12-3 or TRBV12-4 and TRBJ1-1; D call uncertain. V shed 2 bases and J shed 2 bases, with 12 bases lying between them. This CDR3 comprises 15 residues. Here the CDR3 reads CASSLWTGKNTEAFF. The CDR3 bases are TGTGCCAGCAGTTTATGGACGGGGAAAAACACTGAAGCTTTCTTT.

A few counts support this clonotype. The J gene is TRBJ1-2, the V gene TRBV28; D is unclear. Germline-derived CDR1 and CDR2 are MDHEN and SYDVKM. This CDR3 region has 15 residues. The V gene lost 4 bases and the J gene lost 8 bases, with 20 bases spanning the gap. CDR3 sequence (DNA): TGTGCCAGCAGTTCGGGCGGTGCCTACGGGGTCGGCTACACCTTC. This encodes CASSSGGAYGVGYTF.

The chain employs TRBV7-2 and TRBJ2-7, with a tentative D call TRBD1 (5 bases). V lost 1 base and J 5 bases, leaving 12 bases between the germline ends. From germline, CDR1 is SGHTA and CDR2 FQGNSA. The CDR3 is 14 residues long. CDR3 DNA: TGTGCCAGCAGCTTAGGTTTCAGGGCCAACGAGCAGTACTTC. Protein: CASSLGFRANEQYF.